Below are 22 T cell receptor beta chains sequenced from a single sample in a study of shared clonotypes between healthy human individuals. Data came from immunoSEQ multiplex PCR; TCRdb stores just in-frame clones and leaves some out. The sample yields approximately 2,000,000 clones, around 92% seen once. What was sequenced was naive CD4+ T cells from PBMCs. This sample's subset: CD45RA+ positively selected. These receptors originate from a man aged 18 to 29 in good health. Some clones in this sample may be carry-over from other donors' samples.

The table lists this clone with a few counts. The rearrangement links TRBV5-1 to TRBJ1-5, with TRBD1 as a possible D gene (6 bases). V was clipped by 0 bases and J by 7 bases, with 11 bases between them. CDR1 and CDR2 (germline): SGHRS, YFSETQ. The CDR3 runs to 14 residues. CDR3 residues: CASSLEGDVQPQHF. CDR3 nucleotides: TGCGCCAGCAGCTTGGAGGGGGATGTGCAGCCCCAGCATTTT. Full variable domain (outside the CDR3, taken from reference TRBV5-1 and TRBJ1-5): KAGVTQTPRYLIKTRGQQVTLSCSPISGHRSVSWYQQTPGQGLQFLFEYFSETQRNKGNFPGRFSGRQFSNSRSEMNVSTLELGDSALYLCASSLEGDVQPQHFGDGTRLSIL.

The chain recombines TRBV29-1 with TRBJ2-7; a possible D gene is TRBD1 (6 bases). Looked up from germline, CDR1 is SQVTM and CDR2 is ANQGSEA. V was shortened by 6 bases and J by 6 bases, with 21 bases between the two germline ends. This CDR3 has 14 amino acids. In nucleotides, the CDR3 is TGCAGCGTGATGCTCGTGGGGGCTCCGAGCGAGCAGTACTTC. Its translation is CSVMLVGAPSEQYF.

This chain links TRBV28 with TRBJ2-3; maybe TRBD2 (6 bases). The germline V and J ends were trimmed by 1 base and 6 bases, with 20 bases remaining between them. There are 17 residues in the CDR3. Germline V gene data show CDR1 as MDHEN and CDR2 as SYDVKM. CDR3 loop: CASSLLGDGRRTDTQYF. The CDR3 DNA reads TGTGCCAGCAGTTTATTAGGGGACGGGAGAAGAACCGATACGCAGTATTTT.

The chain links TRBV7-9 to TRBJ1-3; D not resolved. Germline V gives CDR1 SEHNR, CDR2 FQNEAQ (reference sequence). The CDR3 is 15 amino acids. Trimming took off 2 bases at V and 4 bases at J, with 12 bases between the two ends. The CDR3 protein is CASSLPGTGGNTIYF. For the CDR3, the DNA is TGTGCCAGCAGCTTACCTGGCACGGGGGGAAACACCATATATTTT. The full variable domain, with the rest looked up from reference TRBV7-9 and TRBJ1-3, is DTGVSQNPRHKITKRGQNVTFRCDPISEHNRLYWYRQTLGQGPEFLTYFQNEAQLEKSRLLSDRFSAERPKGSFSTLEIQRTEQGDSAMYLCASSLPGTGGNTIYFGEGSWLTVV.

The chain recombines TRBV7-2 with TRBJ2-7; possible D gene TRBD2, 7 bases. CDR3 length: 14 amino acids. CDR1 is SGHTA, CDR2 FQGNSA, per germline. Trimming cost V 5 bases and J 2 bases, with 13 bases left between them. The CDR3 sequence is CASSAKGGAYEQYF. The CDR3 DNA reads TGTGCCAGCAGCGCCAAGGGGGGGGCCTACGAGCAGTACTTC.

This clone was observed a single time. This chain's CDR3 is CTTVSGYTF. CDR3 nucleotide sequence: TGTACTACCGTCAGTGGCTACACCTTC. J is TRBJ1-2 and V is TRBV28, with unresolved D. The CDR3 totals 9 residues. Germline lookup yields CDR1 MDHEN and CDR2 SYDVKM.

The V and J genes are TRBV5-5 and TRBJ2-1; a weak D match, TRBD1 (6 bases). CDR1 and CDR2 from the germline V gene are SGHKS and YYEKEE (reference sequence). The CDR3 spans 15 residues. V shed 3 bases and J shed 7 bases, with 17 bases lying between them. CDR3 amino acids: CASSSRGMLGNEQFF. The CDR3 region has the DNA TGTGCCAGCAGCTCCAGGGGAATGTTGGGGAATGAGCAGTTCTTC.

The gene calls are TRBV5-1 and TRBJ2-1, with TRBD1 matching 8 bases. CDR1 is SGHRS, CDR2 YFSETQ, per germline. The CDR3 totals 15 residues. The V gene end was trimmed by 5 bases and the J gene end by 7 bases; junction bases not matched to a gene: 11. The CDR3 nucleotides are TGCGCCAGCAGGGATCAGGGGGCGCATTGGAATGAGCAGTTCTTC. Translated: CASRDQGAHWNEQFF.

This rearrangement joins TRBV23-1 to TRBJ2-7, with 8 bases that match TRBD1. TRBV23-1 is treated as an ORF (open reading frame) with a function not yet certain. J was trimmed by 2 bases and V by 3 bases; bases with no gene match: 3. The CDR3 runs to 14 residues. The CDR3 region has the DNA TGCGCCAGCAGTCATGCGGACAGGGCCTACGAGCAGTACTTC. Its translation is CASSHADRAYEQYF.

The chain uses TRBV18 and TRBJ2-7, with a weak D call TRBD2 (6 bases). This CDR3 comprises 16 residues. Germline CDR1 reads KGHSH; CDR2 reads LQKENI. Trimming stripped 2 bases from V and 6 bases from J, with 20 bases between. The CDR3 reads CASSPGPPAGSAEQYF. The CDR3 coding sequence is TGTGCCAGCTCACCAGGGCCGCCGGCGGGGTCTGCCGAGCAGTACTTC.

The CDR3 region has the DNA TGTGCCAGCAGCATGGGACAGCAAACCACAGATACGCAGTATTTT. This codes for CASSMGQQTTDTQYF. The J gene is TRBJ2-3, the V gene TRBV5-4; 7 bases align to TRBD1. From germline, CDR1 is SGHNT and CDR2 YYREEE (reference sequence). The J segment lost 2 bases and the V segment lost 4 bases, leaving 7 bases of the junction unmatched. CDR3 size: 15 residues.

The rearrangement links TRBV27 to TRBJ1-5, with 8 bases identical to TRBD1. The CDR3 sequence is 16 residues long. The V and J ends lost 5 bases and 2 bases, in that order; junction bases with no gene match: 8. Germline CDR1 and CDR2: MNHEY and SMNVEV (reference sequence). CDR3 sequence: CASSRQGSRGNQPQHF. For the CDR3, the DNA is TGTGCCAGCAGTCGACAGGGGAGCAGGGGCAATCAGCCCCAGCATTTT.

The CDR3 protein is CASSPTQGPAVAFF. As DNA, the CDR3 is TGTGCCAGCAGCCCCACGCAGGGGCCCGCGGTGGCTTTCTTT. The J gene is TRBJ1-1, the V gene TRBV11-2; TRBD1 is a possible D gene (6 bases). From germline, CDR1 is SGHAT and CDR2 FQNNGV. With 5 bases removed from V and 11 bases from J, the gap between germline ends came to 21 bases. The CDR3 covers 14 residues.

The chain uses TRBV7-9 and TRBJ2-6, with D possibly TRBD2 on 7 matching bases. CDR1 is SEHNR and CDR2 is FQNEAQ in the germline V gene (reference sequence). The V and J ends lost 8 bases and 2 bases respectively, with 19 bases between them. The CDR3 spans 17 residues. This CDR3 is CASRPRWEGAGANVLTF. The CDR3, as DNA: TGTGCCAGCCGGCCCCGGTGGGAGGGGGCTGGGGCCAACGTCCTGACTTTC.

On this clone: In the same sample, other DNA sequences code for this CDR3. This chain uses TRBV7-3 with TRBJ1-2, with TRBD1 identical over 9 bases. This CDR3 has 13 residues. Germline loops: CDR1 SGHTA, CDR2 FQGTGA. J gave up 8 bases and V 2 bases, and 3 bases lay outside the gene matches. CDR3 nucleotide sequence: TGTGCCAGCAGCTTAGGGACAGGGAACGGCTACACCTTC. Its translation: CASSLGTGNGYTF.

The chain employs TRBV5-1 and TRBJ2-7; 9 bases are a match to TRBD1. Per germline, CDR1 SGHRS and CDR2 YFSETQ. V dropped 5 bases and J dropped 4; count of bases not matched to a gene: 10. The CDR3 has 15 residues. The CDR3 sequence is CASSQGDRDQYEQYF. The CDR3 DNA reads TGCGCCAGCAGTCAGGGGGACAGGGACCAATACGAGCAGTACTTC.

J is TRBJ2-1 and V is TRBV21-1; TRBD1, the table's D call, was not compared with the DNA. TRBV21-1 constitutes a pseudogene. The CDR3 extends over 15 amino acids. CDR3 sequence reads: CASSKPGHDYNEQFF. CDR3 in DNA: TGTGCCAGCAGCAAGCCGGGACACGACTACAATGAGCAGTTCTTC.

The rearrangement uses TRBV10-2 and TRBJ1-3; D is undetermined. This CDR3 comprises 14 residues. The ends were cut back, 5 bases at V and 4 bases at J, with 12 bases in the middle. The germline V gene has CDR1 WSHSY and CDR2 SAAADI. CDR3 in amino acids: CASSPVGLGNTIYF. In nucleotides, the CDR3 is TGCGCCAGCAGTCCCGTGGGGTTAGGAAACACCATATATTTT.

In this sample, this clone turned up once. V is TRBV5-8 and J is TRBJ1-4, with 11 positions matching TRBD1. Unmatched junction bases numbered 5, after V lost 2 bases and J lost 2 bases. The CDR3 spans 17 residues. The germline V gene has CDR1 SGHTS and CDR2 YDEGEE. CDR3 sequence (DNA): TGTGCCAGCAGCTTAGGACAGGGGGCGATCACTAATGAAAAACTGTTTTTT. Translating it yields CASSLGQGAITNEKLFF.

The chain uses TRBV29-1 and TRBJ2-1, with 10 nucleotides matching TRBD1. V gave up 8 bases and J gave up 8 bases; unmatched junction bases: 9. This CDR3 is built from 13 residues. CDR1 is SQVTM and CDR2 is ANQGSEA in the germline V gene. In DNA form, the CDR3 reads TGCAGCTCCGGGGACAGGGGTTTAGATGAGCAGTTCTTC. Translating gives CSSGDRGLDEQFF.

The V call is TRBV11-1, the J call TRBJ2-2, with a weak D call TRBD1 (6 bases). Germline V gene sequence: CDR1 SGHAT, CDR2 FQDESV (reference sequence). V was cut by 5 bases and J by 6 bases, with 19 bases left in between. This CDR3 is built from 16 residues. This CDR3 reads CASSPGARRVSGELFF. The CDR3 bases are TGTGCCAGCAGCCCAGGGGCCCGCAGGGTTTCCGGGGAGCTGTTTTTT.

This chain links TRBV14 with TRBJ2-5; D is unclear. Per germline, CDR1 SGHDN and CDR2 FVKESK. V lost 2 bases and J lost 5, with 15 bases in between. The length of the CDR3 is 15 residues. The CDR3 DNA is TGTGCCAGCAGCCAATCCACATCATGGCGGGAGACCCAGTACTTC. It translates to CASSQSTSWRETQYF. Full variable domain (outside the CDR3, taken from reference TRBV14 and TRBJ2-5): EAGVTQFPSHSVIEKGQTVTLRCDPISGHDNLYWYRRVMGKEIKFLLHFVKESKQDESGMPNNRFLAERTGGTYSTLKVQPAELEDSGVYFCASSQSTSWRETQYFGPGTRLLVL.